This TCR beta chain comes out of a study of blood T cell repertoires in COVID-19. CDR3 size: 14 residues. Germline CDR1 and CDR2: SGHRS and YFSETQ. Trimming cost V 6 bases and J 4 bases; bases outside gene matches: 4. Sequenced by immunoSEQ multiplex PCR; TCRdb stores in-frame clones only, minus some. The sample holds 240,000 or so clones, about 80% seen once. Sequences were obtained from peripheral blood. The TCR comes from an elderly woman with acute or convalescent COVID-19. V usage is TRBV5-1 and J usage is TRBJ1-2; 12 bases agree with TRBD1. This CDR3 reads CASTGTGGVYGYTF. Here the CDR3 DNA reads TGCGCCAGCACCGGGACAGGGGGCGTCTATGGCTACACCTTC. Together with reference TRBV5-1 and TRBJ1-2, the CDR3 gives the full variable domain: KAGVTQTPRYLIKTRGQQVTLSCSPISGHRSVSWYQQTPGQGLQFLFEYFSETQRNKGNFPGRFSGRQFSNSRSEMNVSTLELGDSALYLCASTGTGGVYGYTFGSGTRLTVV.